This T cell receptor (beta chain) is from a study of CXCR3-negative and CXCR3-positive naive CD8 T cells. Points from the study as a whole: CXCR3-positive naive cells carried more hydrophobic TRB CDR3s than CXCR3-negative ones. Naive cells that were CXCR3-negative or CXCR3-positive used TRBV-TRBJ genes alike, while memory cells diverged. The study found comparably high diversity in both naive subsets and much lower diversity in memory CD8+ cells.

CDR1 and CDR2 (germline): SGHAT, FQNNGV. The CDR3 is 15 residues long. The authors made the TRB cDNA libraries by 5' RACE using UMI labels. TCRdb re-called the 5' RACE reads and gives one entry per CDR3 protein, without DNA. The sample totals approximately 6,200 distinct CDR3 sequences. Comments on this clonotype: Its antigen is not identified.

The receptor was isolated from a human donor in good health. Some clones in this sample may be carry-over from other donors' samples. V gene TRBV11-2 combines with J gene TRBJ1-6; TCRdb selects TRBD1, and the lack of DNA leaves this call unchecked. The sequencing input was naive CXCR3+ CD8+ T cells from blood. The subset was: CD45RO-CCR7+CD27+CD95- naive CD8+ T cells expressing CXCR3 (TNR3+). CDR3 in amino acids: CASSAGTGANSPLHF. The full variable domain, rest sourced from reference TRBV11-2 and TRBJ1-6, is EAGVAQSPRYKIIEKRQSVAFWCNPISGHATLYWYQQILGQGPKLLIQFQNNGVVDDSQLPKDRFSAERLKGVDSTLKIQPAKLEDSAVYLCASSAGTGANSPLHFGNGTRLTVT.